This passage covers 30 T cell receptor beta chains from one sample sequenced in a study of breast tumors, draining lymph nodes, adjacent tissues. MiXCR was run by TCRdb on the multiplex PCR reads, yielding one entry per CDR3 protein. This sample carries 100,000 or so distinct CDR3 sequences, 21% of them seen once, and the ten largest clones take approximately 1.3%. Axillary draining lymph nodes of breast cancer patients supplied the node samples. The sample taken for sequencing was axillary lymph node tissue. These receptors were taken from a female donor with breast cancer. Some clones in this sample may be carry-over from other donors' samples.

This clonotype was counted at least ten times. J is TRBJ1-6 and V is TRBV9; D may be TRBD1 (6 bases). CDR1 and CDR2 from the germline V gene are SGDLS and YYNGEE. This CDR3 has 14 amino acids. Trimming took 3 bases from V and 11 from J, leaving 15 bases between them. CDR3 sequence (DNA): TGTGCCAGCAGCGCAGCTTCAGGGGAGGCACCCCTCCACTTT. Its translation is CASSAASGEAPLHF.

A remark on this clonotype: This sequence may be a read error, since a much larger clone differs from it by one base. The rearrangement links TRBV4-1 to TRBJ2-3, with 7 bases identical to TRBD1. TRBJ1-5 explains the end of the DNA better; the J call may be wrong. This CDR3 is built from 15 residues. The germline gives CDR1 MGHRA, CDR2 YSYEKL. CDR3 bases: TGCGCCAGCAGCCAAGATCTGTCAGGGGGATATACGCAGCATTTT. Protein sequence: CASSQDLSGGYTQHF.

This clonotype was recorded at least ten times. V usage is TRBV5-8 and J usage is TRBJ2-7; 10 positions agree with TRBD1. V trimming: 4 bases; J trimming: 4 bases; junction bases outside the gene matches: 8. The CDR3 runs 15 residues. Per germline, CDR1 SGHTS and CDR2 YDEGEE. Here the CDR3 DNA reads TGTGCCAGCAGCACGTCCGGGACAGGGGAATACGAGCAGTACTTC. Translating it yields CASSTSGTGEYEQYF.

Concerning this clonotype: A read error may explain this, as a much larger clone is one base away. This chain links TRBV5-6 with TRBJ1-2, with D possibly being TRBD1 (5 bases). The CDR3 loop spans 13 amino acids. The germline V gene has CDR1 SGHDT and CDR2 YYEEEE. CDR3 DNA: TGTGGCAGCAGCTTCGCGGGGGTAGATGGCTACACCTTC. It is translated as CGSSFAGVDGYTF.

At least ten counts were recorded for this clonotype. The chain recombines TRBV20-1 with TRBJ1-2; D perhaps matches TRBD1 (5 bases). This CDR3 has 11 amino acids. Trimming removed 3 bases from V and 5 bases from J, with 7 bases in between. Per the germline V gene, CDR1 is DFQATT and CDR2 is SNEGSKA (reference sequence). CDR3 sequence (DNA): TGCAGTGCTAGTCCAGGGTATGGCTACACCTTC. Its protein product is CSASPGYGYTF.

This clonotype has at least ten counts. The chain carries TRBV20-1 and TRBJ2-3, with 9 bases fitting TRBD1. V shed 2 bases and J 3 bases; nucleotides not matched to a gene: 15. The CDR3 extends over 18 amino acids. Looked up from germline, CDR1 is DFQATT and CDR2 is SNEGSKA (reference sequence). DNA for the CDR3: TGCAGTGCTAGACGACCCCGATCCGGGGACAGGGATACAGATACGCAGTATTTT. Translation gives CSARRPRSGDRDTDTQYF.

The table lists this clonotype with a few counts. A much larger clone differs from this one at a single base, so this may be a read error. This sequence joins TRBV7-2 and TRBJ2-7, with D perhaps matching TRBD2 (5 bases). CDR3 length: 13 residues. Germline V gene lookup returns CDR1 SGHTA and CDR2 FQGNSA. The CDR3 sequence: CAGSFTAGNEQYF. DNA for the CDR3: TGTGCCGGCAGCTTCACCGCGGGTAACGAGCAGTACTTC.

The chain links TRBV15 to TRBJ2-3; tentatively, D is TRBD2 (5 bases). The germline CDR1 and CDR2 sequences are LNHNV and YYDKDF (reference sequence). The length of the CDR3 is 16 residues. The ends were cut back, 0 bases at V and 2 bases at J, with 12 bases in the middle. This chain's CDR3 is CATSRELAFPTDTQYF. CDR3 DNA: TGTGCCACCAGCAGAGAATTAGCGTTTCCCACAGATACGCAGTATTTT. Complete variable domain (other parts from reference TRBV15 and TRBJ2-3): DAMVIQNPRYQVTQFGKPVTLSCSQTLNHNVMYWYQQKSSQAPKLLFHYYDKDFNNEADTPDNFQSRRPNTSFCFLDIRSPGLGDTAMYLCATSRELAFPTDTQYFGPGTRLTVL.

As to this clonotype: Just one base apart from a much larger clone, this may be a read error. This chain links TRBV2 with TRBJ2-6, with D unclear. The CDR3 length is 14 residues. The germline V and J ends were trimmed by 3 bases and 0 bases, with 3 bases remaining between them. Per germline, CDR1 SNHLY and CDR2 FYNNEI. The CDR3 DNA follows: TGTGCCAGCAGTGAGCGCTCTGGGGCCAACGTCCTGACTTTC. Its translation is CASSERSGANVLTF.

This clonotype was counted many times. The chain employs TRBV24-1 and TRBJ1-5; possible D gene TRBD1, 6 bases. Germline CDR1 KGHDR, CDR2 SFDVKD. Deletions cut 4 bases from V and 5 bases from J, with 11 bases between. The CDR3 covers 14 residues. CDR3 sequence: CATSDRTVHQPQHF. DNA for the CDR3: TGTGCCACCAGTGACAGGACAGTCCATCAGCCCCAGCATTTT.

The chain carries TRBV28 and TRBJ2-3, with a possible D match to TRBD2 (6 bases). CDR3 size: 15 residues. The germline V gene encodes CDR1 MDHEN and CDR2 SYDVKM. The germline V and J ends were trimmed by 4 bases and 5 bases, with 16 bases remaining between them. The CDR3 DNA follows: TGTGCCAGCAGTTCGGTAGGAGGGTTAATAGATACGCAGTATTTT. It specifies CASSSVGGLIDTQYF.

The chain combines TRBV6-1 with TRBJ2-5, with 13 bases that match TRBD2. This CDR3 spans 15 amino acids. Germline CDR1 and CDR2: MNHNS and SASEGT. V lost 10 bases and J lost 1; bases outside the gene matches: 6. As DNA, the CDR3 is TGTGCCACCCGGACTAGCGGGAGTATCCAAGAGACCCAGTACTTC. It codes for CATRTSGSIQETQYF.

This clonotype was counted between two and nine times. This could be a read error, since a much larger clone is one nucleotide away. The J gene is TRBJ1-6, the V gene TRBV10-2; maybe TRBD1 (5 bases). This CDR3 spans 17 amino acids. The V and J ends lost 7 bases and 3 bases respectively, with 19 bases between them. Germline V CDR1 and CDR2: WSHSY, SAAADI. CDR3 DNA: TGCGCCAGCACCGATGCAGGGCTCGGTAACTATAATTCACCCCTCCACTTT. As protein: CASTDAGLGNYNSPLHF.

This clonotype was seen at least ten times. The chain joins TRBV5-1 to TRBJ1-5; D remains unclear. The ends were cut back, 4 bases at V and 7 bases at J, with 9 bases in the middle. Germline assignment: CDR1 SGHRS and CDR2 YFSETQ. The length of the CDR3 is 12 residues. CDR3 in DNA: TGCGCCAGCAGCCTCGGGTGGCAGCCCCAGCATTTT. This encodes CASSLGWQPQHF.

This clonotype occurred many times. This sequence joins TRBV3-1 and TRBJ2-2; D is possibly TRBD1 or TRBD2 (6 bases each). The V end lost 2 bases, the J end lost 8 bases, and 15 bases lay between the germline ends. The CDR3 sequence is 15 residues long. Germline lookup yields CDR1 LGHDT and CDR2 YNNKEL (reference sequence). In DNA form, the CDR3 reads TGTGCCAGCAGCCAACTCGGGGGCCGAGGTGGGGAGCTGTTTTTT. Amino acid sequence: CASSQLGGRGGELFF.

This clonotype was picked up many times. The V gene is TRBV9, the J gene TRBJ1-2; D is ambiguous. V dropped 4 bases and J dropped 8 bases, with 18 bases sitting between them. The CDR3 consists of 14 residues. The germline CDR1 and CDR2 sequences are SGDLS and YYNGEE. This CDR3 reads CASSPMSAGSGYTF. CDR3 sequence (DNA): TGTGCCAGCAGCCCAATGTCGGCCGGGTCGGGCTACACCTTC. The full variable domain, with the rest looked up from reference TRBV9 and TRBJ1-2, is DSGVTQTPKHLITATGQRVTLRCSPRSGDLSVYWYQQSLDQGLQFLIQYYNGEERAKGNILERFSAQQFPDLHSELNLSSLELGDSALYFCASSPMSAGSGYTFGSGTRLTVV.

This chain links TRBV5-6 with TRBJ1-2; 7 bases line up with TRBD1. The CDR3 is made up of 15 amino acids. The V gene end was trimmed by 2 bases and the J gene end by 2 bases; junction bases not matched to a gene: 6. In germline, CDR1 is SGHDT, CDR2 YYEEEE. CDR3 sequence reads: CASSFQGGANYGYTF. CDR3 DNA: TGTGCCAGCAGCTTTCAGGGGGGCGCGAACTATGGCTACACCTTC.

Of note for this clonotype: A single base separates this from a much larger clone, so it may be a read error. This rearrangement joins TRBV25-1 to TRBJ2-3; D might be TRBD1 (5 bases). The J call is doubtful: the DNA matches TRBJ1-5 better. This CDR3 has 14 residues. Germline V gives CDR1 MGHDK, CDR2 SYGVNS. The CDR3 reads CAGRVAGSSDTQHF. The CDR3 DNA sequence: TGTGCCGGCAGGGTAGCGGGAAGTTCAGATACGCAGCATTTT.

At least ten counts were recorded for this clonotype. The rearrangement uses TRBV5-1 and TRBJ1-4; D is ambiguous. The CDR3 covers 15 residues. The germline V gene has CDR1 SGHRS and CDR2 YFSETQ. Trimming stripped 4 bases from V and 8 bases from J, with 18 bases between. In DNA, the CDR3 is TGCGCCAGCAGCCCCTTAGGAGGGAATAAAGAAAAACTGTTTTTT. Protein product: CASSPLGGNKEKLFF.

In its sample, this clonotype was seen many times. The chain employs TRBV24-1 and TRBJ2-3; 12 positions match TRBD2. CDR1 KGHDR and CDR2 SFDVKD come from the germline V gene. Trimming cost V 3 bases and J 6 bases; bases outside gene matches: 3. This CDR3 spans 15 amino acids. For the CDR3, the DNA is TGTGCCACCAGTGATGCTAGCGGGAGGGACGATACGCAGTATTTT. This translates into CATSDASGRDDTQYF.

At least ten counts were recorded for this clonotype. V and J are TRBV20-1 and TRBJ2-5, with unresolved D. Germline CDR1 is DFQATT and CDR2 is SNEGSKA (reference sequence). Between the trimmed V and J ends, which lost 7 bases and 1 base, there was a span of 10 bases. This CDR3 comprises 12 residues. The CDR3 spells CSDVTVQETQYF. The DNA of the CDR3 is TGCAGTGACGTCACCGTCCAAGAGACCCAGTACTTC.

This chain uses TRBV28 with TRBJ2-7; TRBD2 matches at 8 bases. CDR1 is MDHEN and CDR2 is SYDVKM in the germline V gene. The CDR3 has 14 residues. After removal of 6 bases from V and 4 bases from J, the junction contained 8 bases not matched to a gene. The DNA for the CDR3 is TGTGCCAGCAGCTCAGTAGCGGGGCAGTACGAGCAGTACTTC. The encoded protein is CASSSVAGQYEQYF.

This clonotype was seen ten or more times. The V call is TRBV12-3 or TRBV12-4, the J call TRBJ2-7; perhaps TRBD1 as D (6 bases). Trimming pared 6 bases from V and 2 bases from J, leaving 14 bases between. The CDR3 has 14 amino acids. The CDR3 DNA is TGTGCCAGCAGCGAGGACAGAGCAACCTACGAGCAGTACTTC. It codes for CASSEDRATYEQYF.

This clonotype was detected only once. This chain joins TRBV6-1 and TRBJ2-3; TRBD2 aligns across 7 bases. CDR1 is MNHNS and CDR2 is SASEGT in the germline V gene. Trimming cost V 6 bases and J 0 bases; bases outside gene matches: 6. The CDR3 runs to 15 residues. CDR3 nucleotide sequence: TGTGCCAGCAGATGGGGGGGGACTAGCACAGATACGCAGTATTTT. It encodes CASRWGGTSTDTQYF.

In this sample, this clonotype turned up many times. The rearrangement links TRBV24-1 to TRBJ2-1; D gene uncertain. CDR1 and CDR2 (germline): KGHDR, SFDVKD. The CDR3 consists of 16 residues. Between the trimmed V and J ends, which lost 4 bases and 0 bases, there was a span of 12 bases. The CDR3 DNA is TGTGCCACCAGTGACCACACATGGAGCTCCTACAATGAGCAGTTCTTC. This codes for CATSDHTWSSYNEQFF.

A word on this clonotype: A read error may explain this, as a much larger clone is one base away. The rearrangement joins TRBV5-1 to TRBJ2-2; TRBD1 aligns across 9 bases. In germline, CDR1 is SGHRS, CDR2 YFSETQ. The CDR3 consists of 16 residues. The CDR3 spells CASGFGGQGNPGELFF. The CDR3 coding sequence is TGCGCCAGCGGCTTCGGGGGACAGGGAAATCCGGGGGAGCTGTTTTTT.

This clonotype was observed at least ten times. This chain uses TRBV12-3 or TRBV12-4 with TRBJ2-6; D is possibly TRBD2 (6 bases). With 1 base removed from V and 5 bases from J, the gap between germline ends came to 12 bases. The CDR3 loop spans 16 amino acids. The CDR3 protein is CASSLGPGERANVLTF. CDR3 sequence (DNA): TGTGCCAGCAGTTTAGGTCCGGGGGAGCGGGCCAACGTCCTGACTTTC.

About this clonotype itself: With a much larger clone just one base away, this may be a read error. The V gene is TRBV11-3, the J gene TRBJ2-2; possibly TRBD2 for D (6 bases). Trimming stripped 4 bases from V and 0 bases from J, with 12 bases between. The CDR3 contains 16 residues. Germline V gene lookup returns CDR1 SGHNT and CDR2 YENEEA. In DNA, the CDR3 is TGTGCCAGCAGCTCCAACGGGGGACCGAACACCGGGGAGCTGTTTTTT. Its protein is CASSSNGGPNTGELFF.

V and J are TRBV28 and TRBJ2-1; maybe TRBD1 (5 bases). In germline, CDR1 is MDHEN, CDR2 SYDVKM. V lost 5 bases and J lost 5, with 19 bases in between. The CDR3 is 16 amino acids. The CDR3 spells CASSLQIYNRNNEQFF. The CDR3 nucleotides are TGTGCCAGCAGTCTGCAAATCTACAACAGGAACAATGAGCAGTTCTTC.

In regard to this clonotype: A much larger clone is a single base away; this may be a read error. The CDR3 region has the DNA TGCGCCGGCAGCTTGGCTTCGAGCGGGAGAGGGGATACGCAGTATTTT. Translated, it gives CAGSLASSGRGDTQYF. The V and J genes are TRBV5-1 and TRBJ2-3; 8 bases fit TRBD2. Germline V lookup: CDR1 SGHRS, CDR2 YFSETQ. The CDR3 is 16 residues long.